This T cell receptor beta chain comes out of a study of control samples from healthy donors and cancer patients. Sequencing used immunoSEQ multiplex PCR; TCRdb keeps in-frame clones, though not all of them. The repertoire holds under 100,000 clones, roughly nine tenths seen once, with under 15% in the top ten. With V trimmed by 0 bases and J by 4 bases, 4 bases remained unmatched. The CDR3 has 15 amino acids. CDR1 and CDR2 (germline): LNHDA, SQIVND (reference sequence). The chain carries TRBV19 and TRBJ2-7, with TRBD2 matching over 9 bases. Sequences were obtained from blood. The TCR originated in a woman aged 65 to 85 in good health. The CDR3 sequence: CASSIEAGGRYEQYF. CDR3 DNA sequence: TGTGCCAGTAGTATAGAGGCGGGGGGGCGGTACGAGCAGTACTTC.